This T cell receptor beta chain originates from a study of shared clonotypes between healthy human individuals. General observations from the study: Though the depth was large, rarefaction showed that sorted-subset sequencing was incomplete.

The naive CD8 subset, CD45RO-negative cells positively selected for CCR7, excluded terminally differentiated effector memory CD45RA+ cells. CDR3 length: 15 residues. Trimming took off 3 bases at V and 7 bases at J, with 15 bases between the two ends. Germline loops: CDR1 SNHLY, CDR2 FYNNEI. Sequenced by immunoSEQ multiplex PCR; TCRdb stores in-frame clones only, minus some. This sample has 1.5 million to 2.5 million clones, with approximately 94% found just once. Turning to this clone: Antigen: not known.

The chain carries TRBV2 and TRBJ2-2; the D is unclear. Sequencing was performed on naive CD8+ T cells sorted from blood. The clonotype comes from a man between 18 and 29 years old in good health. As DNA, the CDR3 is TGTGCCAGCAGTGACCTCCGAGTTTCCGACGGGGAGCTGTTTTTT. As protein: CASSDLRVSDGELFF.